This T cell receptor (beta chain) emerged from a study of T cells in Graves' hyperthyroidism and ophthalmopathy. Findings and limits, study-wide: Ophthalmopathy prediction by the model preceded onset by a median approximately 6.1 months.

This clonotype showed up many times. Its antigen remains unidentified. The source material, RNA transcripts, was used to amplify TCR beta CDR3 regions. The primer set for the first-round RT-PCR of the TCR CDR3 was HTBI. TCRdb independently ran MiXCR on the multiplex PCR reads; one entry per CDR3 protein. The repertoire holds under 350,000 distinct CDR3 sequences, with 25% to 30% as singletons. This CDR3 contains 14 residues. CDR1 and CDR2 (germline): DFQATT, SNEGSKA (reference sequence). V lost 0 bases, J lost 4 bases, and 12 bases lay in between. Exclusions: uncontrolled infection, other autoimmune disease, pregnancy, lactation.

J is TRBJ1-1 and V is TRBV20-1, with unresolved D. What was sequenced was blood. The sequence was collected from a man in his forties with Graves' hyperthyroidism that later progressed to Graves' ophthalmopathy. CDR3 sequence reads: CSARDPAAGTEAFF. The CDR3 nucleotides are TGCAGTGCTAGAGATCCCGCGGCTGGCACTGAAGCTTTCTTT.